This T cell receptor (beta chain) is drawn from a study of shared clonotypes between healthy human individuals. About the study: Per-donor plates numbered three CD4 naive, three CD4 memory, two CD8 naive and one CD8 memory.

CD4+ cell separation produced CD45RA+ naive and CD45RA-negative memory subsets. Whole-study results and caveats: Non-shared clonotypes displayed generation probabilities falling below those of clonotypes present in all four donors. In this cohort, only blood was sampled, and tissue repertoires likely differ.

Looked up from germline, CDR1 is MNHEY and CDR2 is SMNVEV (reference sequence). The CDR3 has 15 amino acids. V trimming: 4 bases; J trimming: 4 bases; junction bases outside the gene matches: 8. Regarding this clone: What it binds is unknown.

Repertoires were generated with immunoSEQ multiplex PCR, while TCRdb's copy carries only in-frame clones and drops some. The sample has about 2.4 million clones, 85% to 95% seen once. The chain joins TRBV27 to TRBJ1-2, with 8 bases identical to TRBD1. Sequenced input: naive CD4+ T cells sorted from blood. Subset specified: CD45RA+ positively selected. The sequence derives from a man aged 18 to 29 in good health. The CDR3 here is CASSSDRGDSYGYTF. DNA of the CDR3: TGTGCCAGCAGTTCAGACAGGGGCGACTCCTATGGCTACACCTTC.